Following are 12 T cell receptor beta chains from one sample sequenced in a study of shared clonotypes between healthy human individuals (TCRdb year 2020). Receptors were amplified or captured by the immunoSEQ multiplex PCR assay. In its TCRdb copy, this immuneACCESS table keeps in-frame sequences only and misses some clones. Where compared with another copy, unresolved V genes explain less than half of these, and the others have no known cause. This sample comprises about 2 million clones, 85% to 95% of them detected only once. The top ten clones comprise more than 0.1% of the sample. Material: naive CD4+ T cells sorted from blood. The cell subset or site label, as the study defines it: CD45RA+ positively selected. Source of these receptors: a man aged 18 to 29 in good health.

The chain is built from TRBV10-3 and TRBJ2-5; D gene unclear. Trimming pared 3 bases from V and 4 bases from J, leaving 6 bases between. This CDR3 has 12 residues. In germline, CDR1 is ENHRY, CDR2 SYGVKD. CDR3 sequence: CAISDPLETQYF. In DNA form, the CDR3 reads TGTGCCATCAGTGACCCCCTAGAGACCCAGTACTTC.

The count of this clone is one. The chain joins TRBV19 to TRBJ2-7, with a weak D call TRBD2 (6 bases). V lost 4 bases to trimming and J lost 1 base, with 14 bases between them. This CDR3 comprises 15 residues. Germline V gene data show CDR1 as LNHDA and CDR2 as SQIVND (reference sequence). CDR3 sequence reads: CASSKTGDPSYEQYF. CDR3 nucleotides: TGTGCCAGTAGTAAAACGGGGGACCCGTCCTACGAGCAGTACTTC. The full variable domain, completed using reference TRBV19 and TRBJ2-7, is DGGITQSPKYLFRKEGQNVTLSCEQNLNHDAMYWYRQDPGQGLRLIYYSQIVNDFQKGDIAEGYSVSREKKESFPLTVTSAQKNPTAFYLCASSKTGDPSYEQYFGPGTRLTVT.

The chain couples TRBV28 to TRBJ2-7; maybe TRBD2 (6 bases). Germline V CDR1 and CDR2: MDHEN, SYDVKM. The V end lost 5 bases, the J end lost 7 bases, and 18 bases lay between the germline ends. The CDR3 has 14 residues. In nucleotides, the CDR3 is TGTGCCAGCAGTGTTCTTGGCGGGGCGAGGGAGCAGTACTTC. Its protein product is CASSVLGGAREQYF.

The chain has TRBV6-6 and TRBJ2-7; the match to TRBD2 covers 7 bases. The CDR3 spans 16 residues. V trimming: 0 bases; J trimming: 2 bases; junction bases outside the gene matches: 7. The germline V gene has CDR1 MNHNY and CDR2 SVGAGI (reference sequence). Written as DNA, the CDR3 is TGTGCCAGCAGTTACTCTTTCGCGGGAGAGACCTACGAGCAGTACTTC. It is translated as CASSYSFAGETYEQYF.

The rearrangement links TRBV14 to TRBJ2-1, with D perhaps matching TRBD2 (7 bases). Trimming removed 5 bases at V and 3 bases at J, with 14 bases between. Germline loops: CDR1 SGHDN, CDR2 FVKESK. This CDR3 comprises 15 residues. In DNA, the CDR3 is TGTGCCAGCAGCGCCACGGGGGGCTACTACAATGAGCAGTTCTTC. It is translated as CASSATGGYYNEQFF.

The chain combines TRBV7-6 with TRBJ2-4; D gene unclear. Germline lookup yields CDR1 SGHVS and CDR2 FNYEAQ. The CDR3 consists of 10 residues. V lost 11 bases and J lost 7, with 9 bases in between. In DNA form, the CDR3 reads TGTGCCGTCGAGGAGAACATTCAGTACTTC. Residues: CAVEENIQYF.

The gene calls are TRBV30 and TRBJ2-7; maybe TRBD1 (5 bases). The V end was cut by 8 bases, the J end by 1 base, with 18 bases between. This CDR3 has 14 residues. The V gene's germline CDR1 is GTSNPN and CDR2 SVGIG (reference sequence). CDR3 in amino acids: CAMTSWTQSYEQYF. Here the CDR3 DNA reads TGTGCCATGACCTCTTGGACACAATCCTACGAGCAGTACTTC.

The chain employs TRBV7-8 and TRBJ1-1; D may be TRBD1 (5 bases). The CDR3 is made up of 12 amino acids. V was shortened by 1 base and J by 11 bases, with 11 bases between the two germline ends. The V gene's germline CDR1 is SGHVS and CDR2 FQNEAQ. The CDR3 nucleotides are TGTGCCAGCAGCTTAGTAGGGGCAGGGGCTTTCTTT. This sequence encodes CASSLVGAGAFF.

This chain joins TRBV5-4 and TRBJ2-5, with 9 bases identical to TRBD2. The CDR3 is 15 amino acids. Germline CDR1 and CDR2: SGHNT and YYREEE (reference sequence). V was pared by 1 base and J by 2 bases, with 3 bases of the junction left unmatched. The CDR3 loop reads CASSLPSGVQETQYF. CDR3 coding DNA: TGTGCCAGCAGCTTGCCTAGCGGGGTTCAAGAGACCCAGTACTTC. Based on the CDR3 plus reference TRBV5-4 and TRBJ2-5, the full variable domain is ETGVTQSPTHLIKTRGQQVTLRCSSQSGHNTVSWYQQALGQGPQFIFQYYREEENGRGNFPPRFSGLQFPNYSSELNVNALELDDSALYLCASSLPSGVQETQYFGPGTRLLVL.

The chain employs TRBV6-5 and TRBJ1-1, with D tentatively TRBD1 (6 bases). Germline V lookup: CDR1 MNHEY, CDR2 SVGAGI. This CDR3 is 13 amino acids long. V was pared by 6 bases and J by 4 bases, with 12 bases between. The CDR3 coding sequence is TGTGCCAGCAGCCTCGACAGGTTCACTGAAGCTTTCTTT. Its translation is CASSLDRFTEAFF.

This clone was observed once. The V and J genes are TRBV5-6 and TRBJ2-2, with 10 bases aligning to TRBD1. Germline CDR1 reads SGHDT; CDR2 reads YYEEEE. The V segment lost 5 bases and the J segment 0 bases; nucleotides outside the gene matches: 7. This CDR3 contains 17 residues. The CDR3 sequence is CASRLPGTGANTGELFF. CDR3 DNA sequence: TGTGCCAGCAGACTACCCGGGACAGGGGCGAACACCGGGGAGCTGTTTTTT.

The CDR3 DNA reads TGTGCCAGCAGCTTATCGGACACACTACCAGCCGAGCAGTACTTC. Amino acids: CASSLSDTLPAEQYF. This chain uses TRBV7-2 with TRBJ2-7; a weak D match, TRBD1 (5 bases). Germline V CDR1 and CDR2: SGHTA, FQGNSA. The ends were cut back, 2 bases at V and 6 bases at J, with 17 bases in the middle. This CDR3 has 15 residues.